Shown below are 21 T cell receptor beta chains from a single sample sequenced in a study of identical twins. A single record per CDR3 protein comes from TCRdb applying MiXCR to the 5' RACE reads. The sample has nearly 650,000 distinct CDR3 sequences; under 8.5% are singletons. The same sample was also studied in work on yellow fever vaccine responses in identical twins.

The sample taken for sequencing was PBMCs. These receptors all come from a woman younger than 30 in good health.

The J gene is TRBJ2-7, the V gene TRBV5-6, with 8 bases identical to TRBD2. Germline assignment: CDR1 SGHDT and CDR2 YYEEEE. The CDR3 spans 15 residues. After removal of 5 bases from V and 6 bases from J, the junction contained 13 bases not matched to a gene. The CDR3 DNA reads TGTGCCAGCAGACCGAATCGGGCGGGGGGAAGCGAGCAGTACGTC. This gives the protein CASRPNRAGGSEQYV.

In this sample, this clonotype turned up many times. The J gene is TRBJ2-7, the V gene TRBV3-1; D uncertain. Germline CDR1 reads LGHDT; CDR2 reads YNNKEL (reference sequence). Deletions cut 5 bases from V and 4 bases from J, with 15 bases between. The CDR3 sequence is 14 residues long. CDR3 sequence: CASSTRLGQYEQYF. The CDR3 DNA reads TGTGCCAGCAGCACCCGGCTTGGGCAATACGAGCAGTACTTC.

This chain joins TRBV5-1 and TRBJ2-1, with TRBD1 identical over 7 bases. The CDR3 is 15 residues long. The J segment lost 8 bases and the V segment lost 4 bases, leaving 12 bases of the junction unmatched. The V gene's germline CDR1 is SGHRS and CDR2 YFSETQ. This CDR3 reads CASSHPTGLSDEQFF. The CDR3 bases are TGCGCCAGCAGCCATCCGACAGGGCTTAGCGATGAGCAGTTCTTC.

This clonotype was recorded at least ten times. The CDR3 loop reads CASSLDGGTKGIQYF. DNA for the CDR3: TGTGCCAGCAGCTTAGACGGGGGGACCAAAGGGATTCAGTACTTC. The chain links TRBV7-6 to TRBJ2-4; 7 bases map to TRBD2. This CDR3 has 15 amino acids. CDR1 and CDR2 from the germline V gene are SGHVS and FNYEAQ. With V trimmed by 1 base and J by 10 bases, 10 bases remained unmatched.

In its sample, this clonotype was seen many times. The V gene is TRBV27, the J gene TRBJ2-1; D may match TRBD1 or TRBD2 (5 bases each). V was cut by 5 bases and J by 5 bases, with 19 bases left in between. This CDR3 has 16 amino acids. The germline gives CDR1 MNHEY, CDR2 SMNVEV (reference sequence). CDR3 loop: CASSAIAIGGHNEQFF. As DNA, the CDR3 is TGTGCCAGCAGTGCGATAGCGATTGGGGGACACAATGAGCAGTTCTTC.

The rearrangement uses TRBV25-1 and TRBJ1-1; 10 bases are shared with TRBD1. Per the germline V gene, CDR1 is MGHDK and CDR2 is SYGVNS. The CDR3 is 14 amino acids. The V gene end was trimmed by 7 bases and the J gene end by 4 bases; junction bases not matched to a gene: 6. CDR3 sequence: CASTATGGGTEAFF. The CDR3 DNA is TGTGCCAGCACCGCGACAGGGGGCGGCACTGAAGCTTTCTTT.

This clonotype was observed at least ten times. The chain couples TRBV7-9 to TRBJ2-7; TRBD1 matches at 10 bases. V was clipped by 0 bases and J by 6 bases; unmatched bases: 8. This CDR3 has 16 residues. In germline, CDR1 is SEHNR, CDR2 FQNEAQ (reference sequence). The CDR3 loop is CASSLAVGDRGREQYF. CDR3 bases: TGTGCCAGCAGCTTAGCGGTTGGGGACAGGGGTCGCGAGCAGTACTTC.

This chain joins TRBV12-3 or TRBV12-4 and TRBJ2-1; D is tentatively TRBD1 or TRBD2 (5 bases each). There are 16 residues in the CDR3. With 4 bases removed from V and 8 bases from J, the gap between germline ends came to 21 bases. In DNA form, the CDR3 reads TGTGCCAGCAGTTCCCCGATGATGGGTGGGGGATATGAGCAGTTCTTC. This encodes CASSSPMMGGGYEQFF.

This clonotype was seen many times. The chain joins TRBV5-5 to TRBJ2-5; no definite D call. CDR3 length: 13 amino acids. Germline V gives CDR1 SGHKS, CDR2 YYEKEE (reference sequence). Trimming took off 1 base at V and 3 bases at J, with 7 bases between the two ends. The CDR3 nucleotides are TGTGCCAGCAGCTTGCAGCCTAAAGAGACCCAGTACTTC. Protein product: CASSLQPKETQYF.

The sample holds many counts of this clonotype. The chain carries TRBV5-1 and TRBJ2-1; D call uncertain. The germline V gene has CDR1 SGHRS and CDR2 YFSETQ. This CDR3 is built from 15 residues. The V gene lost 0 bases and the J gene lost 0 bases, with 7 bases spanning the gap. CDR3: CASSLAPGSYNEQFF. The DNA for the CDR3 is TGCGCCAGCAGCTTGGCCCCCGGCTCCTACAATGAGCAGTTCTTC.

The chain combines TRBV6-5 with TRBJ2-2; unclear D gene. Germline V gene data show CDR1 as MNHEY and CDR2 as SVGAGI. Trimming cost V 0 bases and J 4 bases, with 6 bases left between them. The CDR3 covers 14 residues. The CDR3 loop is CASSYSASTGELFF. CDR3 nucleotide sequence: TGTGCCAGCAGTTACTCGGCGAGCACCGGGGAGCTGTTTTTT.

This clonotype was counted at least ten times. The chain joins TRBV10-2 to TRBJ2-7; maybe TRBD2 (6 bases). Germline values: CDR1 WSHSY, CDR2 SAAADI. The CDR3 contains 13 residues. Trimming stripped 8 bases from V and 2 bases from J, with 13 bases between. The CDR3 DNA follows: TGCGCCAGCGCGTCGGGAGATCCCTACGAGCAGTACTTC. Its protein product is CASASGDPYEQYF.

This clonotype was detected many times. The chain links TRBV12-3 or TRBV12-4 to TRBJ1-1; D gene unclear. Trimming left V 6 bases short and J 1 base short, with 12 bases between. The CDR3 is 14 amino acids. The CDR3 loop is CASRISDKNTEAFF. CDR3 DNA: TGTGCCAGCAGAATTAGCGACAAGAACACTGAAGCTTTCTTT.

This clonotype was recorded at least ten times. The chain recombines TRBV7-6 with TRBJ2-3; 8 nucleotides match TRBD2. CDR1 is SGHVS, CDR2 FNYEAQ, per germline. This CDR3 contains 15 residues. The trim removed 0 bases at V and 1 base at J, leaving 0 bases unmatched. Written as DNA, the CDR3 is TGTGCCAGCAGCTTAGCACTAGCGGGCACAGATACGCAGTATTTT. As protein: CASSLALAGTDTQYF. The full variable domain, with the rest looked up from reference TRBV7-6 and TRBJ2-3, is GAGVSQSPRYKVTKRGQDVALRCDPISGHVSLYWYRQALGQGPEFLTYFNYEAQQDKSGLPNDRFSAERPEGSISTLTIQRTEQRDSAMYRCASSLALAGTDTQYFGPGTRLTVL.

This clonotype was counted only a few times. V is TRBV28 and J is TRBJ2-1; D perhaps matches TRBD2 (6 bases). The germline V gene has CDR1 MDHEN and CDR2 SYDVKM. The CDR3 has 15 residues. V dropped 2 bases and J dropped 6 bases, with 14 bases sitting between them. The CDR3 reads CASSLRDLAVNEQFF. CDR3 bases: TGTGCCAGCAGTTTAAGGGACTTAGCCGTCAATGAGCAGTTCTTC.

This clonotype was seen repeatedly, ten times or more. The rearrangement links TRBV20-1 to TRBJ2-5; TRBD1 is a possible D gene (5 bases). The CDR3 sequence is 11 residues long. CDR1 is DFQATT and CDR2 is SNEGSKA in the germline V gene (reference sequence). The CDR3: CSLRQQETQYF. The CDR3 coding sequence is TGCAGCTTAAGACAGCAAGAGACCCAGTACTTC.

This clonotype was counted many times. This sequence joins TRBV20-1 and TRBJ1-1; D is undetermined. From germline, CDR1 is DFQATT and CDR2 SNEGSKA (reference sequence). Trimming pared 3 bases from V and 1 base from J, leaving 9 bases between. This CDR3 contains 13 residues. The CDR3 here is CSARADPNTEAFF. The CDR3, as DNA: TGCAGTGCTAGGGCAGACCCGAACACTGAAGCTTTCTTT.

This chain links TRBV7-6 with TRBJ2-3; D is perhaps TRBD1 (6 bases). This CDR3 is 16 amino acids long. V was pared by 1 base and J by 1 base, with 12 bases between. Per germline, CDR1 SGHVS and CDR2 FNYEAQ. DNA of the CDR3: TGTGCCAGCAGCTTAGGTGGGGGCTATGGCACAGATACGCAGTATTTT. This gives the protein CASSLGGGYGTDTQYF.

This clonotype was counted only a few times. Here the CDR3 DNA reads TGTGCCAGCAGTGACGGCAGGGGGGGAGGGACGCAGTATTTT. Translating it yields CASSDGRGGGTQYF. The rearrangement uses TRBV25-1 and TRBJ2-3; D tentatively fits TRBD1 or TRBD2 (7 bases each). The germline V and J ends were trimmed by 3 bases and 9 bases, with 16 bases remaining between them. The CDR3 is 14 residues long. Germline V CDR1 and CDR2: MGHDK, SYGVNS.

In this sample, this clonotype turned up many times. The CDR3 sequence: CATSLVENTEAFF. The CDR3 coding sequence is TGTGCCACCAGCCTTGTGGAAAACACTGAAGCTTTCTTT. The rearrangement joins TRBV15 to TRBJ1-1; D remains unclear. The germline V and J ends were trimmed by 5 bases and 2 bases, with 9 bases remaining between them. Germline values: CDR1 LNHNV, CDR2 YYDKDF (reference sequence). The CDR3 extends over 13 amino acids.

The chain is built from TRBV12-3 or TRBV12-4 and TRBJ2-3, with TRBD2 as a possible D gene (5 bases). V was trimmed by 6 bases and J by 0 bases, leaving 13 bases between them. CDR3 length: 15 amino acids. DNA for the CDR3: TGTGCCAGCAGGCCGGACTGGACTAGCACAGATACGCAGTATTTT. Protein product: CASRPDWTSTDTQYF.